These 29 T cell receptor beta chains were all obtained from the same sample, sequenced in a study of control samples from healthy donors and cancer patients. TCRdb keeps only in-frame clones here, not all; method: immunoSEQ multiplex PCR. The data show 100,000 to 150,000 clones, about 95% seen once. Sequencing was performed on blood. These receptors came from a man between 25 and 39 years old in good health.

CDR3 sequence (DNA): TGTGCCAGCAGCCCGACAGGAACAAACTCACCCCTCCACTTT. The encoded protein is CASSPTGTNSPLHF. The chain has TRBV6-5 and TRBJ1-6; tentatively, D is TRBD1 (6 bases). The CDR3 length is 14 residues. CDR1 is MNHEY and CDR2 is SVGAGI in the germline V gene. Trimming shortened V by 6 bases and J by 10 bases, and 16 bases separated the two germline ends.

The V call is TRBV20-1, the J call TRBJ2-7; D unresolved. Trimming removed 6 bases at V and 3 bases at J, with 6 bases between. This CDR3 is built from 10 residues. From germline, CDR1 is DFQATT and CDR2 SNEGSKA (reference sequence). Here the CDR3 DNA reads TGCAGTGCCTGGAACTACGAGCAGTACTTC. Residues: CSAWNYEQYF.

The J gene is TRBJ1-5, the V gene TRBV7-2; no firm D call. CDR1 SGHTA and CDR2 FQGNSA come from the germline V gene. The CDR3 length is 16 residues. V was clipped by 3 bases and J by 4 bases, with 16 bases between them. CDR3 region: CASSFNPFPTNQPQHF. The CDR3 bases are TGTGCCAGCAGCTTCAATCCCTTCCCAACTAATCAGCCCCAGCATTTT.

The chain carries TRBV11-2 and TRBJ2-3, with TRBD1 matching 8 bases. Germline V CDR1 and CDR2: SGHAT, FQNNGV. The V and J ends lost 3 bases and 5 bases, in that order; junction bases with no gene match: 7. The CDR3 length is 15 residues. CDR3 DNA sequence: TGTGCCAGCAGCTTTTCAGGGGGCTTCCGAGATACGCAGTATTTT. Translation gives CASSFSGGFRDTQYF.

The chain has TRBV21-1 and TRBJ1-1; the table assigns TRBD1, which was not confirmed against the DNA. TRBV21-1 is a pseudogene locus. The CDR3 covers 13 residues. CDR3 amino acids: CASGNRGITEAFF. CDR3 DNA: TGTGCCAGCGGAAACAGGGGTATCACTGAAGCTTTCTTT.

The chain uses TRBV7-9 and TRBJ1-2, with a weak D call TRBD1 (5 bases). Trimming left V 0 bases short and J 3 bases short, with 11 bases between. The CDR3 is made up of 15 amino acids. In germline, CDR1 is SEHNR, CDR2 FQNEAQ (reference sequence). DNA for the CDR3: TGTGCCAGCAGCTTAGCGGAGGGGATTCACTATGGCTACACCTTC. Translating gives CASSLAEGIHYGYTF.

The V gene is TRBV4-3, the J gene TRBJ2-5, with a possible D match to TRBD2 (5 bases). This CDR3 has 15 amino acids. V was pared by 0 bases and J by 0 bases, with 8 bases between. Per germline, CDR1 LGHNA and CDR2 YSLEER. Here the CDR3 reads CASSQDRGYQETQYF. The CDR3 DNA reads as TGCGCCAGCAGCCAAGATCGGGGTTACCAAGAGACCCAGTACTTC.

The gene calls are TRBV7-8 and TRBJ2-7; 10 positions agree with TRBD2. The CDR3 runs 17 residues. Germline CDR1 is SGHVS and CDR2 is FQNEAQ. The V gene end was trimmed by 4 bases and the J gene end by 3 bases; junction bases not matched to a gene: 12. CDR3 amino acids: CASSSLASGGAVYEQYF. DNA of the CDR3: TGTGCCAGCAGCTCCCTCGCCAGCGGGGGGGCCGTCTACGAGCAGTACTTC.

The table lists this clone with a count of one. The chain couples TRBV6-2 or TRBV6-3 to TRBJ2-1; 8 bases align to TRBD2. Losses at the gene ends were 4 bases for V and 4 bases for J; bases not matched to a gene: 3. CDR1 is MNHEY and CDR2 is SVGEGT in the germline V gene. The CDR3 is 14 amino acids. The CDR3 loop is CASSFRGGYNEQFF. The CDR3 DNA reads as TGTGCCAGCAGTTTCCGCGGGGGGTACAATGAGCAGTTCTTC.

DNA of the CDR3: TGCGCCAGCAGTCCTCCGGACAGGAGATTCCTGAGCTCCTACGAGCAGTACTTC. Protein product: CASSPPDRRFLSSYEQYF. V gene TRBV10-1 combines with J gene TRBJ2-7, with 7 bases lining up with TRBD1. Germline values: CDR1 WNHNN, CDR2 SYGVQD (reference sequence). The CDR3 sequence is 18 residues long. The J segment lost 0 bases and the V segment lost 5 bases, leaving 16 bases of the junction unmatched.

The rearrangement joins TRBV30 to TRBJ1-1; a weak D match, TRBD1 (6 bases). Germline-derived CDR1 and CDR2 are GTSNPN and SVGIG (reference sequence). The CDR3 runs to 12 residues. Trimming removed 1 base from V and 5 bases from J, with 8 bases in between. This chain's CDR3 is CAWSAGETEAFF. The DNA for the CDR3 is TGTGCCTGGAGTGCAGGGGAAACTGAAGCTTTCTTT.

CDR3 residues: CASSVTPSYEQYF. CDR3 coding DNA: TGTGCCAGTTCAGTGACCCCATCCTACGAGCAGTACTTC. The rearrangement uses TRBV5-6 and TRBJ2-7; D uncertain. The CDR3 contains 13 residues. Trimming shortened V by 8 bases and J by 1 base, and 13 bases separated the two germline ends. Germline V gene lookup returns CDR1 SGHDT and CDR2 YYEEEE.

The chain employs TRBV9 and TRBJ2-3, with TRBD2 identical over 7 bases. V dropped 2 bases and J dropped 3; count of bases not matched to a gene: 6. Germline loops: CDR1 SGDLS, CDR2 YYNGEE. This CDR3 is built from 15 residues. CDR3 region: CASSVSPGGTDTQYF. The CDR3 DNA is TGTGCCAGCAGCGTTTCACCCGGGGGGACAGATACGCAGTATTTT.

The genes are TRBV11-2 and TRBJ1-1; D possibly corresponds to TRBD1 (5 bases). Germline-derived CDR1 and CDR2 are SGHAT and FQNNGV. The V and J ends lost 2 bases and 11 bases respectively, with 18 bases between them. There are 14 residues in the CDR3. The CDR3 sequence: CASSLNPGTLSAFF. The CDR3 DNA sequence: TGTGCCAGCAGCTTAAACCCCGGGACGTTGAGCGCTTTCTTT. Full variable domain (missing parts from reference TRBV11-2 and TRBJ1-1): EAGVAQSPRYKIIEKRQSVAFWCNPISGHATLYWYQQILGQGPKLLIQFQNNGVVDDSQLPKDRFSAERLKGVDSTLKIQPAKLEDSAVYLCASSLNPGTLSAFFGQGTRLTVV.

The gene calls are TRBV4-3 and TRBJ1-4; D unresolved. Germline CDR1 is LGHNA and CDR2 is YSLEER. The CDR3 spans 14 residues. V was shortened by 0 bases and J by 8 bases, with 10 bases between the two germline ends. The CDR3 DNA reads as TGCGCCAGCAGCCAAGAACAGATTGGGGAAAAACTGTTTTTT. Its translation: CASSQEQIGEKLFF.

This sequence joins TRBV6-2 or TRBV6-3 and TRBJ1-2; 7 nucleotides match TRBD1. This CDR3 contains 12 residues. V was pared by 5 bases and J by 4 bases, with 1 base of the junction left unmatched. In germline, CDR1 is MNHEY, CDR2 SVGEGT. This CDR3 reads CASSGTAYGYTF. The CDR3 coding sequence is TGTGCCAGCAGTGGGACAGCCTATGGCTACACCTTC.

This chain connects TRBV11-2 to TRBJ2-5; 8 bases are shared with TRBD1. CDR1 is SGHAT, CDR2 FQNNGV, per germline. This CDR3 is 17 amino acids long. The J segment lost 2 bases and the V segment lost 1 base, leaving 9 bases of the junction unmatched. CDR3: CASSLGGGRGLQETQYF. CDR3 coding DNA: TGTGCCAGCAGCTTAGGAGGGGGCAGGGGGCTACAAGAGACCCAGTACTTC.

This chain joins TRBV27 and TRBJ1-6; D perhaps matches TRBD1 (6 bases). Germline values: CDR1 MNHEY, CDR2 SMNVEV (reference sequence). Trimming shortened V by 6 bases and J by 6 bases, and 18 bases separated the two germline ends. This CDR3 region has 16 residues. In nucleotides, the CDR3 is TGTGCCAGCAGCCCTGCGGGGACACTATCTAATTCACCCCTCCACTTT. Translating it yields CASSPAGTLSNSPLHF.

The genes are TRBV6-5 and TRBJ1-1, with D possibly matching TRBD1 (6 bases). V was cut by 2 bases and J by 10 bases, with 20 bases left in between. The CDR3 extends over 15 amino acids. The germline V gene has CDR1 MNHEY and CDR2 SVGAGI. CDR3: CASSYDGQPPWRAFF. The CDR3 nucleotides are TGTGCCAGCAGTTACGACGGACAGCCACCCTGGCGAGCTTTCTTT.

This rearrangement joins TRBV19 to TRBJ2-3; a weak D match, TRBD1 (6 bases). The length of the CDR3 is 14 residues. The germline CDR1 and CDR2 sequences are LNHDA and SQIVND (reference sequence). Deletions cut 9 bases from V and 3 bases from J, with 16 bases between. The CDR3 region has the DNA TGTGCCAGCAGGGACACTGGGGGAACAGATACGCAGTATTTT. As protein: CASRDTGGTDTQYF.

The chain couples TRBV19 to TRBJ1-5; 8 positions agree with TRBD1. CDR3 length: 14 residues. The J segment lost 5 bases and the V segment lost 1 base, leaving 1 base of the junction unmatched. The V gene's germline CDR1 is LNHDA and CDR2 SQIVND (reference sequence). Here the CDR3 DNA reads TGTGCCAGTAGTATAGTGACAGGGGATCAGCCCCAGCATTTT. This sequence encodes CASSIVTGDQPQHF.

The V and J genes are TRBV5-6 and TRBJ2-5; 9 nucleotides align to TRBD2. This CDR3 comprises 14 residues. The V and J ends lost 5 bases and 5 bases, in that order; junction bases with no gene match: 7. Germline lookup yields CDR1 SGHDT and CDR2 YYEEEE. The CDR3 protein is CASSSSGGSETQYF. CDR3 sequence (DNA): TGTGCCAGCAGTTCAAGCGGGGGGTCGGAGACCCAGTACTTC.

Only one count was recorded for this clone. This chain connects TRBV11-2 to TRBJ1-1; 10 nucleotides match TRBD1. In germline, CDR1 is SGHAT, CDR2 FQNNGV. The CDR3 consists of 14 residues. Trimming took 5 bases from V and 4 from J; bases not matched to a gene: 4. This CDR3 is CASSRGQGSTEAFF. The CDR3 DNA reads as TGTGCCAGCAGCAGGGGACAGGGGAGCACTGAAGCTTTCTTT.

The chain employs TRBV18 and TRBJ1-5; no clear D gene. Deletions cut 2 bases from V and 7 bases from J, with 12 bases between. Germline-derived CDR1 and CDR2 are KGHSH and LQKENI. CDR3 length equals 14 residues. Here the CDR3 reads CASSPGVVEQPQHF. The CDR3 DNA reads TGTGCCAGCTCACCAGGCGTAGTCGAGCAGCCCCAGCATTTT.

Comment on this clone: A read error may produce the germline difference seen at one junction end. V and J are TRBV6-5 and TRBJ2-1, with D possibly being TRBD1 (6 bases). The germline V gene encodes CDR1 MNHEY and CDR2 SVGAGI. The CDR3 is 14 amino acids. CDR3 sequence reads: CASGTTSTYNGQFF. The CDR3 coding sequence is TGTGCCAGCGGGACAACCTCGACTTACAATGGGCAGTTCTTC.

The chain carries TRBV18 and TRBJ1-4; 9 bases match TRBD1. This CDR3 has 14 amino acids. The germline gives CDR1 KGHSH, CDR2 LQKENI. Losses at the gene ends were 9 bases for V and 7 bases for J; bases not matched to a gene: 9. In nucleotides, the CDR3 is TGTGCCAGTTCCTCGGGACAGGGAGGTGAAAAACTGTTTTTT. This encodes CASSSGQGGEKLFF. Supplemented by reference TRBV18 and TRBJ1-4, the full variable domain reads NAGVMQNPRHLVRRRGQEARLRCSPMKGHSHVYWYRQLPEEGLKFMVYLQKENIIDESGMPKERFSAEFPKEGPSILRIQQVVRGDSAAYFCASSSGQGGEKLFFGSGTQLSVL.

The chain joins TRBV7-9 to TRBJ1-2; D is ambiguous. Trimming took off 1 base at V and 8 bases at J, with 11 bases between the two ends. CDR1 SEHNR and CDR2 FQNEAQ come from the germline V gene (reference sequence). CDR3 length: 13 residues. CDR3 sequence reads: CASSLDRLEGYTF. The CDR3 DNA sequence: TGTGCCAGCAGCTTAGACCGGCTGGAAGGCTACACCTTC.

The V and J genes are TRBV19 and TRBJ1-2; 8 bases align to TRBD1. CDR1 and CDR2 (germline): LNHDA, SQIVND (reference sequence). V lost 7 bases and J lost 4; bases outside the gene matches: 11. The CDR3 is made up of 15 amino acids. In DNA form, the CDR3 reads TGTGCCAGTATTGCCGGACAGGGCAACCTCTATGGCTACACCTTC. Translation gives CASIAGQGNLYGYTF.

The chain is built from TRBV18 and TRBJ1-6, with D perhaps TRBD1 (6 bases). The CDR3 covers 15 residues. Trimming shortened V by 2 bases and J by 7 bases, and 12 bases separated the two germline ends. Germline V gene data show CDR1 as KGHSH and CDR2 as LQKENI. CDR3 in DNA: TGTGCCAGCTCACCAGAAACAGGGACAAATTCACCCCTCCACTTT. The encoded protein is CASSPETGTNSPLHF.